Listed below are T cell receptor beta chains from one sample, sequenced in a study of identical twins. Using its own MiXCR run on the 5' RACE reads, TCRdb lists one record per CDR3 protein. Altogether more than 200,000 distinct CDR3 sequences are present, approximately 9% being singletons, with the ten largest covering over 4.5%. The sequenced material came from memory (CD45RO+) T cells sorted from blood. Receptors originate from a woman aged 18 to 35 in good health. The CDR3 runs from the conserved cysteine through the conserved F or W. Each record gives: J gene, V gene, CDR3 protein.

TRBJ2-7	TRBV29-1	CSVGEQGGGEQYF
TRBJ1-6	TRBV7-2	CASSLRGLIIGNSPLHF
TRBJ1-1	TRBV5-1	CASSPQVENTEAFF
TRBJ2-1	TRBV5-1	CASSFESREQFF
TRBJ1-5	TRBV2	CASSERETPRGRPQHF
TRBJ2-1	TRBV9	CASSVRGSYNEQFF
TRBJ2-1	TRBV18	CASSVDQYNEQFF
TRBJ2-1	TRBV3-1	CASSQDGSRAGREVNEQFF
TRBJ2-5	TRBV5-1	CASSYQGPQETQYF
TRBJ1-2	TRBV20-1	CSARDARQGEYGYTF
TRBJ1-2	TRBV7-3	CASSLTPRTGRDGYTF
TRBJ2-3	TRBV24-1	CATSDGDGSITDTQYF
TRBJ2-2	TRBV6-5	CASSYLNTGELFF
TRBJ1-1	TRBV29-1	CSVRGGWGMNTEAFF
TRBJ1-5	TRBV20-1	CSAPRASNQPQHF
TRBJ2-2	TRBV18	CASSPDSYTGELFF
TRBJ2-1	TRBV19	CASSIDRGPYNEQFF
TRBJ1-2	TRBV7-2	CASSLMQGNYGYTF
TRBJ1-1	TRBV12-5	CASGLDRVTEAFF
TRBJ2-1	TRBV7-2	CASSPHTSGGRLTQQFF
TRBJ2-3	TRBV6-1	CASSRQGWNTDTQYF
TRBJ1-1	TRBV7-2	CASSLMGQGAFAFF
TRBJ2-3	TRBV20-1	CSAPNRDRGVTDTQYF
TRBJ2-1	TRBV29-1	CSVEGQGGTQTFF
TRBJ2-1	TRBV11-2	CASSLLAGGNRAYNEQFF
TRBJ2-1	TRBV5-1	CASTYGGTSGGKNEQFF
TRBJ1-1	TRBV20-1	CSASWGVGTEAFF
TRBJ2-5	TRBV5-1	CASSLSNRQETQYF
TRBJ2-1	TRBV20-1	CSASISGMSDYNEQFF
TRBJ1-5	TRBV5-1	CASSLGGMEQPQHF
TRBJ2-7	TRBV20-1	CSARLEDRGYEQYF
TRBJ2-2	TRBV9	CASSVSLAGVSGELFF
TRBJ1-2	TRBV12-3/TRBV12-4	CASSFPGRGYTF
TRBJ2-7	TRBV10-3	CAISESEDRAVF
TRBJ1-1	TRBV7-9	CASSLKAAGHLEAFF
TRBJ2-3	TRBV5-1	CASSWALGSTDTQYF
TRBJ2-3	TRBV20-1	CSARTGNTDTQYF
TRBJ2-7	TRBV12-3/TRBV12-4	CASSSPGTGGKQYF
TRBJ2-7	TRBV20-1	CSAGTGSLYEQYF
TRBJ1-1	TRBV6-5	CASSYGTGNTEAFF
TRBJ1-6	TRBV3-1	CAFGSSYNSPLHF
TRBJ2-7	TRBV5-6	CASSRPGQGYSYEQYF
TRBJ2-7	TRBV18	CASSPQGQSYEQYF